These T cell receptor beta chains were read from a single sample in a study of CD8+ T cells in alopecia areata. Assay used: immunoSEQ multiplex PCR; TCRdb lists only in-frame clones, some missing. The sample lists fewer than 250,000 clones, less than 45% occurring once. The sample was CD4+ T cells sorted from blood, taken at approximately week 30, from a patient treated with tofacitinib. The receptor set was obtained from a human donor with alopecia areata. Each CDR3 is given with its conserved first and last residue. Each record gives: clone size, V gene, J gene, D gene, CDR3 DNA, CDR3 protein. The D gene is left open where the match is weak. Some rows mark clone size as missing; the rest say once, few, many or name a class of expanded clone.

-	TRBV6-5	TRBJ1-1	TRBD1	TGTGCCAGCAGTGAGGACAGGACTGAAGCTTTCTTT	CASSEDRTEAFF
-	TRBV30	TRBJ2-3	-	TGTGCCTGGAGTGGTGGGCTTACCACAGATACGCAGTATTTT	CAWSGGLTTDTQYF
few	TRBV10-3	TRBJ2-5	TRBD2	TGTGCCATCAGTGAGGCGAGCGGGGGAAGGGAGACCCAGTACTTC	CAISEASGGRETQYF
once	TRBV4-1	TRBJ2-1	TRBD1	TGCGCCAGCAGCCACCCCGGACAGGCCAATGAGCAGTTCTTC	CASSHPGQANEQFF
few	TRBV6-1	TRBJ1-1	-	TGTGCCAGCAGTGAAAACGTCCTCACTGAAGCTTTCTTT	CASSENVLTEAFF
few	TRBV11-1	TRBJ2-1	TRBD2	TGTGCCAGCAGCTTAGCCCTACTAGCGGGATACTACAATGAGCAGTTCTTC	CASSLALLAGYYNEQFF
few	TRBV14	TRBJ1-2	TRBD1	TGTGCCAGCAGCCGAGCGACAGGGGAGACGGGCTACACCTTC	CASSRATGETGYTF
-	TRBV10-3	TRBJ1-1	-	TGTGCCATCAGTGTCGGGGGTTGGACTGAAGCTTTCTTT	CAISVGGWTEAFF
-	TRBV5-1	TRBJ2-7	-	TGCGCCAGCAGTTTGCAGGGAACAAGCTCCTACGAGCAGTACTTC	CASSLQGTSSYEQYF
-	TRBV4-1	TRBJ2-6	-	TGCGCCAGCAGCCAAGATGTTGACCGGCTTCACAACGTCCTGACTTTC	CASSQDVDRLHNVLTF
-	TRBV9	TRBJ2-1	-	TGTGCCAGCAGCGTAGGTCCAGACAATGAGCAGTTCTTC	CASSVGPDNEQFF
few	TRBV30	TRBJ2-1	-	TGTGCCTGGAGTGTAGGGGGAACCGGGAATGAGCAGTTCTTC	CAWSVGGTGNEQFF
few	TRBV19	TRBJ1-1	TRBD1	TGTGCCAGTAGTATTCAAGGGGGCGCTTGGACTGAAGCTTTCTTT	CASSIQGGAWTEAFF
-	TRBV4-1	TRBJ2-5	-	TGCGCCAGCAGCCAAATGGGTCCAGGCCAAGAGACCCAGTACTTC	CASSQMGPGQETQYF
-	TRBV19	TRBJ2-2	-	TGTGCCAGTAGTATTGAAAGAACCACCGGGGAGCTGTTTTTT	CASSIERTTGELFF
-	TRBV4-1	TRBJ1-2	-	TGCGCCAGCAGCAAGAACGAGGTCCCTGTCTATGGCTACACCTTC	CASSKNEVPVYGYTF